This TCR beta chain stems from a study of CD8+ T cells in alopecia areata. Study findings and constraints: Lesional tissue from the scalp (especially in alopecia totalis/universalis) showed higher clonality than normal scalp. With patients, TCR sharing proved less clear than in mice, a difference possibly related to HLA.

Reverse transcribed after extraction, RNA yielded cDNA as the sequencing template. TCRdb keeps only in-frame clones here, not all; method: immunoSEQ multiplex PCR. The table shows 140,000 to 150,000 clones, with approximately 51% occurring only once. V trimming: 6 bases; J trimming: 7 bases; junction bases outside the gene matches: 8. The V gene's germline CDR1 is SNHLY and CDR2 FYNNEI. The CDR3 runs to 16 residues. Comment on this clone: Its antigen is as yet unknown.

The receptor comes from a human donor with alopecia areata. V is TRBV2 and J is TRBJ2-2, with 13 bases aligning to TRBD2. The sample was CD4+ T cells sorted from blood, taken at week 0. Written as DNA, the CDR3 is TGTGCCAGCAGGCGGACTAGCGGGAGTTTGAGCGGGGAGCTGTTTTTT. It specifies CASRRTSGSLSGELFF.